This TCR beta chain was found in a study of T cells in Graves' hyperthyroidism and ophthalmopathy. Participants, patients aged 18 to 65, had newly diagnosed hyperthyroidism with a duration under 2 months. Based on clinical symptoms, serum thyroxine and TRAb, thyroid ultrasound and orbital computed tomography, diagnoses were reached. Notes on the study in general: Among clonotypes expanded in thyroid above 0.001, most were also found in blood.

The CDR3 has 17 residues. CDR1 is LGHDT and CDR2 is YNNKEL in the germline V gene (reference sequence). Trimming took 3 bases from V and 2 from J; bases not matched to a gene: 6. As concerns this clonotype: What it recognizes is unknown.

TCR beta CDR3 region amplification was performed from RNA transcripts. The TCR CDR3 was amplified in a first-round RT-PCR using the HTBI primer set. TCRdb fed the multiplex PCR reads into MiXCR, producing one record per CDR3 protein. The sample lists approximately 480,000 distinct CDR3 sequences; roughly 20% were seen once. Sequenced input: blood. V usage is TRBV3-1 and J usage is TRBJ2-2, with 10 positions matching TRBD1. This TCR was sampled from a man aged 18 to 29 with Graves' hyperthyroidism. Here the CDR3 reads CASSHLRTGGNTGELFF. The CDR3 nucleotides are TGTGCCAGCAGCCATCTCCGGACAGGGGGAAACACCGGGGAGCTGTTTTTT.